This T cell receptor (beta chain) came from a study of blood T cell repertoires in COVID-19. Study context: Sample material is recorded as cDNA or gDNA derived from T cells, B-cell-depleted T cells, or PBMCs.

Here immunoSEQ multiplex PCR was the method, and the copy in TCRdb shows in-frame clones only, minus some. Of some 200,000 clones listed, under 85% are singletons. The CDR3 runs to 15 residues. The germline V gene has CDR1 MNHEY and CDR2 SMNVEV (reference sequence). J gave up 7 bases and V 2 bases, and 5 bases lay outside the gene matches. The TCR sequence derives from a middle-aged woman with acute or convalescent COVID-19. The chain joins TRBV27 to TRBJ2-1, with 10 bases fitting TRBD2. The sample consisted of peripheral blood. CDR3 sequence reads: CASSLQLAGVNEQFF. The CDR3 DNA reads TGTGCCAGCAGTTTACAGCTAGCGGGGGTAAATGAGCAGTTCTTC.